This paragraph reports one T cell receptor (beta chain). The sample comes from a study of blood T cell repertoires in COVID-19. Study details: The study drew acute and convalescent COVID-19 samples from the United States, Italy and Spain. PBMCs, B-cell-depleted T cells, or T cells provided the cDNA or gDNA that made up the material.

Study processing details: Estimated nucleated cell counts came from reference gene primer amplification. The table came from immunoSEQ multiplex PCR; TCRdb's copy has only in-frame clones and leaves some out. That table furnishes V, J and clone size, whereas the DNA furnished D and trimming. The table records some 91,000 clones, 90% of them present only once. The sequencing sample was made of peripheral blood. This TCR was recovered from a man aged 55 to 70 with acute or convalescent COVID-19.

The CDR3 DNA reads TGCGCCAGCAGCCAGAGACAGAAGAACACTGAAGCTTTCTTT. Protein product: CASSQRQKNTEAFF. V gene TRBV4-1 combines with J gene TRBJ1-1, with a possible D match to TRBD1 (5 bases). With 3 bases removed from V and 1 base from J, the gap between germline ends came to 9 bases. Germline CDR1 reads MGHRA; CDR2 reads YSYEKL. This CDR3 is 14 amino acids long.